This T cell receptor (beta chain) was recorded in a study of blood T cell repertoires in COVID-19. Study-level background: T cells, B-cell-depleted T cells, or PBMCs supplied cDNA or gDNA.

Seattle's cohort entered during active infection and was followed longitudinally. V was clipped by 9 bases and J by 3 bases, with 17 bases between them. Germline-derived CDR1 and CDR2 are LNHDA and SQIVND (reference sequence). The CDR3 totals 14 residues. The protocol was immunoSEQ multiplex PCR, while the TCRdb copy is restricted to in-frame clones and leaves out a portion. This sample has about 150,000 clones, with about 85% found just once. Sample: peripheral blood. The J gene is TRBJ1-2, the V gene TRBV19, with D possibly TRBD1 on 5 matching bases. The origin of this receptor is a man aged 55 to 70 with COVID-19, enrolled during active disease. The DNA for the CDR3 is TGTGCCAGCAGTGACAGCTACTTTTACTATGGCTACACCTTC. This codes for CASSDSYFYYGYTF.